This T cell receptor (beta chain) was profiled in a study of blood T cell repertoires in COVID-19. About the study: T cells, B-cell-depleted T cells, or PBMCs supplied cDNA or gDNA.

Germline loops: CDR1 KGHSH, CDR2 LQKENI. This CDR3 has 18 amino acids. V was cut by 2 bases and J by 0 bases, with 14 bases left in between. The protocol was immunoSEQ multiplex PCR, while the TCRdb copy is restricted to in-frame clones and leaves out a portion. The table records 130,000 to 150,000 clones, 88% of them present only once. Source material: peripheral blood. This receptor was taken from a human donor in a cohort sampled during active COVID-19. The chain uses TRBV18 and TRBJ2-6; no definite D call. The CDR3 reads CASSPLLVVSSGANVLTF. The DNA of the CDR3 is TGTGCCAGCTCACCATTACTCGTGGTCTCCTCTGGGGCCAACGTCCTGACTTTC.